The 10 T cell receptor beta chains below were found in one sample sequenced in a study of vaccination effects on CD4 cells after COVID-19. The method was immunoSEQ multiplex PCR; TCRdb's version includes in-frame clones alone and lacks a portion of them. The sample lists some 69,000 clones; about 74% were seen once. Their specific antigens are unknown. After expansion with viral peptide pools in the ViraFEST assay, antigen-specific CD4+ T cells were sequenced. Following culture for about ten days, CD4+ T cells were isolated. Either the BNT162b2 or mRNA-1273 vaccine was given to participants in two doses. Sequenced material: CD4+ T cells from PBMCs cultured with HCoV-229E spike peptides, taken after COVID-19 vaccination. Receptors were obtained from a human donor who received a COVID-19 vaccine.

V and J are TRBV5-1 and TRBJ1-1, with TRBD1 identical over 7 bases. The CDR3 runs 12 residues. J was trimmed by 7 bases and V by 7 bases; bases with no gene match: 7. The germline gives CDR1 SGHRS, CDR2 YFSETQ. The chain's CDR3 is CASRRDSREAFF. CDR3 bases: TGCGCCAGCCGCAGGGACAGCCGTGAAGCTTTCTTT.

The chain employs TRBV6-5 and TRBJ1-4; 7 bases are a match to TRBD1. V lost 5 bases, J lost 5 bases, and 5 bases stayed unmatched. Germline values: CDR1 MNHEY, CDR2 SVGAGI. The CDR3 totals 14 residues. Here the CDR3 DNA reads TGTGCCAGCAGTAGGGACAGAACAAATGAAAAACTGTTTTTT. This gives the protein CASSRDRTNEKLFF.

This chain joins TRBV3-1 (or the pseudogene TRBV3-2) and TRBJ1-4; TRBD1 aligns across 9 bases. After removal of 4 bases from V and 7 bases from J, the junction contained 7 bases not matched to a gene. From germline, CDR1 is LGHDT and CDR2 YNNKEL (reference sequence). The CDR3 is 15 amino acids. This chain's CDR3 is CASSLRTGAVEKLFF. The CDR3 bases are TGTGCCAGCAGCCTCCGGACAGGGGCTGTTGAAAAACTGTTTTTT.

The chain couples TRBV19 to TRBJ2-5; 11 positions match TRBD2. The CDR3 runs 17 residues. V shed 4 bases and J 4 bases; nucleotides not matched to a gene: 11. The germline V gene encodes CDR1 LNHDA and CDR2 SQIVND (reference sequence). The CDR3 loop is CASSTLTSGGAPETQYF. CDR3 bases: TGTGCCAGTAGTACCCTTACTAGCGGGGGAGCGCCAGAGACCCAGTACTTC.

V and J are TRBV24-1 and TRBJ2-2; 7 bases are shared with TRBD1. Germline CDR1 reads KGHDR; CDR2 reads SFDVKD. There are 16 residues in the CDR3. The trim removed 4 bases at V and 1 base at J, leaving 5 bases unmatched. DNA of the CDR3: TGTGCCACCAGTGAGCCCGGACAGGTGAACACCGGGGAGCTGTTTTTT. The encoded protein is CATSEPGQVNTGELFF.

J is TRBJ1-2 and V is TRBV28; 8 bases map to TRBD1. Germline CDR1 and CDR2: MDHEN and SYDVKM. V lost 3 bases, J lost 4 bases, and 13 bases stayed unmatched. The CDR3 is 17 residues long. CDR3: CASSLRGTGSQSYGYTF. CDR3 bases: TGTGCCAGCAGTTTGCGAGGGACAGGATCTCAGTCCTATGGCTACACCTTC.

The rearrangement joins TRBV24-1 to TRBJ1-6, with TRBD1 matching over 9 bases. J lost 6 bases, V lost 2 bases, and 4 bases had no gene match. Germline V gene data show CDR1 as KGHDR and CDR2 as SFDVKD. This CDR3 has 16 amino acids. The DNA for the CDR3 is TGTGCCACCAGTGATTCCGGGACAGGGACTAATTCACCCCTCCACTTT. Translated, it gives CATSDSGTGTNSPLHF.

This clone has only a few counts. The chain has TRBV2 and TRBJ1-1; 10 bases line up with TRBD1. Germline values: CDR1 SNHLY, CDR2 FYNNEI. Unmatched junction bases numbered 12, after V lost 7 bases and J lost 4 bases. The CDR3 sequence is 16 residues long. In DNA form, the CDR3 reads TGTGCCAGCATCCTACTCCCCGGACAGGGGGGCACTGAAGCTTTCTTT. Its translation: CASILLPGQGGTEAFF.

This chain joins TRBV15 and TRBJ1-2; D not resolved. CDR3 length equals 14 residues. V was shortened by 0 bases and J by 3 bases, with 8 bases between the two germline ends. The germline gives CDR1 LNHNV, CDR2 YYDKDF (reference sequence). The chain's CDR3 is CATSRDQADYGYTF. CDR3 DNA: TGTGCCACCAGCAGAGATCAGGCAGACTATGGCTACACCTTC.

This clone was seen more than once but under ten times. The chain combines TRBV5-1 with TRBJ2-7; 11 nucleotides line up with TRBD1. This CDR3 region has 15 residues. J gave up 5 bases and V 1 base, and 5 bases lay outside the gene matches. Germline lookup yields CDR1 SGHRS and CDR2 YFSETQ. The CDR3 spells CASSLPRDRGDEQYV. The CDR3 nucleotides read TGCGCCAGCAGCTTGCCTCGGGACAGGGGGGACGAGCAGTACGTC.